Described below is a single T cell receptor (beta chain) sequence and its context. Its antigen is not known. The sample is drawn from a study of T-cell reconstitution after alpha-beta-depleted transplantation in children. Broader study findings: Newly produced T cells mostly provided counts and TCRbeta diversity after one year, as hyperexpanded clones declined. Some patients showed high day-60 TCRbeta diversity, which derived from surviving recipient T cells and thymic progenitors. About two months after transplant, alpha-beta T cells reportedly came from several hundred expanded graft clones.

This CDR3 has 14 residues. Per germline, CDR1 DFQATT and CDR2 SNEGSKA (reference sequence). Deletions cut 6 bases from V and 0 bases from J, with 12 bases between. The TCRbeta library incorporated unique molecular identifiers. TCRdb analysed the PCR reads with MiXCR anew, one entry per CDR3 protein. Of about 600,000 distinct CDR3 sequences listed, 10% to 15% are singletons. Sequenced material: PBMCs, mostly from graft donor cells, taken 360 days after TCRalphabeta/CD19-depleted stem cell transplant. The clonotype comes from a male patient younger than 18 who had a stem cell transplant for acute myeloid leukemia, so the T cells may come from the graft donor. The V gene is TRBV20-1, the J gene TRBJ1-3; D is ambiguous. This CDR3 is CSAPPPFSGNTIYF. Written as DNA, the CDR3 is TGCAGTGCCCCCCCGCCCTTCTCTGGAAACACCATATATTTT.